The 8 T cell receptor beta chains reported below all come from one sample, sequenced in a study of T cells in Graves' hyperthyroidism and ophthalmopathy. The TCR beta CDR3 regions underwent amplification using RNA transcripts as the source. Using the HTBI primer set, a first-round RT-PCR was run on the TCR CDR3. Via MiXCR, TCRdb re-called the multiplex PCR reads, giving one row per CDR3 protein. The table records approximately 370,000 distinct CDR3 sequences, approximately 17% of them present only once. Sequenced input: blood. These receptor sequences come from a woman aged 25 to 45 with Graves' hyperthyroidism that later progressed to Graves' ophthalmopathy.

The rearrangement uses TRBV6-1 and TRBJ1-5; no definite D call. The CDR3 has 17 amino acids. The germline V gene encodes CDR1 MNHNS and CDR2 SASEGT. V lost 0 bases to trimming and J lost 3 bases, with 15 bases between them. The CDR3 protein is CASSEARLAAYNQPQHF. CDR3 in DNA: TGTGCCAGCAGTGAAGCTAGGTTGGCAGCTTACAATCAGCCCCAGCATTTT.

In this sample, this clonotype turned up many times. This chain uses TRBV28 with TRBJ2-3, with D uncertain. This CDR3 is 13 amino acids long. Trimming removed 3 bases at V and 2 bases at J, with 6 bases between. In germline, CDR1 is MDHEN, CDR2 SYDVKM. The CDR3 bases are TGTGCCAGCAGTTTTAGGCTCACAGATACGCAGTATTTT. It specifies CASSFRLTDTQYF.

This clonotype occurred many times. This chain uses TRBV5-1 with TRBJ1-1; D is uncertain. CDR1 SGHRS and CDR2 YFSETQ come from the germline V gene. Between the trimmed V and J ends, which lost 5 bases and 3 bases, there was a span of 11 bases. The CDR3 has 13 residues. CDR3 loop: CASSRTEDTEAFF. Here the CDR3 DNA reads TGCGCCAGCAGTCGGACGGAGGACACTGAAGCTTTCTTT.

This clonotype was observed a few times. The genes are TRBV4-1 and TRBJ2-2; tentatively, D is TRBD1 (5 bases). The CDR3 extends over 16 amino acids. The germline CDR1 and CDR2 sequences are MGHRA and YSYEKL. Between the trimmed V and J ends, which lost 6 bases and 0 bases, there was a span of 14 bases. This CDR3 is CASSPPGQTNTGELFF. As DNA, the CDR3 is TGCGCCAGCAGTCCTCCCGGACAAACGAACACCGGGGAGCTGTTTTTT.

This clonotype was found many times. The chain recombines TRBV11-2 with TRBJ2-1, with 11 bases identical to TRBD2. The CDR3 runs 14 residues. CDR1 is SGHAT, CDR2 FQNNGV, per germline. After removal of 2 bases from V and 8 bases from J, the junction contained 2 bases not matched to a gene. In DNA, the CDR3 is TGTGCCAGCAGCTTACTAGCGGGGGGTTATGAGCAGTTCTTC. Translated, it gives CASSLLAGGYEQFF.

V and J are TRBV12-3 or TRBV12-4 and TRBJ1-2; no definite D call. There are 14 residues in the CDR3. Deletions cut 5 bases from V and 7 bases from J, with 17 bases between. The CDR3 coding sequence is TGTGCCAGCAGTATCTGGGGAGGGAGTTCTGGCTACACCTTC. It specifies CASSIWGGSSGYTF.

This clonotype was detected ten times or more. The chain couples TRBV6-2 or TRBV6-3 to TRBJ1-1; D not certain. The CDR3 covers 13 residues. With 11 bases removed from V and 4 bases from J, the gap between germline ends came to 17 bases. The germline CDR1 and CDR2 sequences are MNHEY and SVGEGT. The CDR3, as DNA: TGTGCCGCGGCGGTGGAGTTGGGCACTGAAGCTTTCTTT. It translates to CAAAVELGTEAFF.

This clonotype was seen only a few times. The rearrangement uses TRBV3-1 and TRBJ2-1; TRBD1 matches 7 bases. The CDR3 contains 15 residues. V lost 4 bases and J lost 3; bases outside the gene matches: 6. Germline values: CDR1 LGHDT, CDR2 YNNKEL (reference sequence). The CDR3 region has the DNA TGTGCCAGCAGCCCCCGACAGGGAGACTACAATGAGCAGTTCTTC. This sequence encodes CASSPRQGDYNEQFF.